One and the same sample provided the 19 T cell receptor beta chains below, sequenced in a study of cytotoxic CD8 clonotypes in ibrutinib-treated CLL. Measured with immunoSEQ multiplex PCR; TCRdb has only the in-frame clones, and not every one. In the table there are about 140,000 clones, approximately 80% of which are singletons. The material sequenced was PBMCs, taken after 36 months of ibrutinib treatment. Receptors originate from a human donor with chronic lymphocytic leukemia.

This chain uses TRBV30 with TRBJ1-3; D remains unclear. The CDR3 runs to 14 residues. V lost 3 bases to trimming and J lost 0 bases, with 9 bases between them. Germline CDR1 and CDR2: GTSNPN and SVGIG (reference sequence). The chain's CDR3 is CAWRRDNSGNTIYF. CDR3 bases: TGTGCCTGGAGAAGAGATAACTCTGGAAACACCATATATTTT.

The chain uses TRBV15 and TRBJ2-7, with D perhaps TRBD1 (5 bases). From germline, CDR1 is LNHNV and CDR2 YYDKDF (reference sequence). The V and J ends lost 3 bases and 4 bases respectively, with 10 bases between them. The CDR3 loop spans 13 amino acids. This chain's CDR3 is CATSRKTAYEQYF. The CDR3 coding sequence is TGTGCCACCAGCAGGAAGACAGCATACGAGCAGTACTTC.

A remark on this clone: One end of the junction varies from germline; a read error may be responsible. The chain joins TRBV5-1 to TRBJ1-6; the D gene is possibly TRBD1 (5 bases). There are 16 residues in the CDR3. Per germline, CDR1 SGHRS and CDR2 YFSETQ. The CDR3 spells CASRFGGSSYNSPLHF. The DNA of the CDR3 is TGCGCCAGCCGCTTTGGGGGGAGTTCCTATAATTCACCCCTCCACTTT.

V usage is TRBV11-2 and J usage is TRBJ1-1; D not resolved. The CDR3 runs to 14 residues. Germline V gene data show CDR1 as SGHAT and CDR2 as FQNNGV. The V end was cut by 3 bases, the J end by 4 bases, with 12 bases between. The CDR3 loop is CASSFTGGLTEAFF. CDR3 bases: TGTGCCAGCAGCTTTACTGGAGGCCTCACTGAAGCTTTCTTT.

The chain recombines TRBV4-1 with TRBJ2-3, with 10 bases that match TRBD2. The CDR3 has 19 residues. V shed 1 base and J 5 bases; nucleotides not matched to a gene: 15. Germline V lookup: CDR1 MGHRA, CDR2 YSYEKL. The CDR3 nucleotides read TGCGCCAGCAGCCAAGTTAGAGAGCGGGGGGGCCGGAGGGTAGATACGCAGTATTTT. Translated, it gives CASSQVRERGGRRVDTQYF.

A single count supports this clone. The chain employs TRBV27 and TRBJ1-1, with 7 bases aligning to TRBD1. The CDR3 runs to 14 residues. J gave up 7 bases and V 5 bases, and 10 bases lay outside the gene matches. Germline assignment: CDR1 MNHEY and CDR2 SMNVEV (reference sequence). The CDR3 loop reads CASSPWTQGGEAFF. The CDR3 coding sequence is TGTGCCAGCAGTCCGTGGACCCAGGGGGGTGAAGCTTTCTTT.

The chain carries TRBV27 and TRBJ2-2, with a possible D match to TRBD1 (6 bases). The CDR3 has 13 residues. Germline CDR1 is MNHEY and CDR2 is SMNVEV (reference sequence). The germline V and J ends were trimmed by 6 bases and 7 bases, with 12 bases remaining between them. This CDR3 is CASRPRGFGELFF. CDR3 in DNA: TGTGCCAGCAGACCCAGGGGATTCGGGGAGCTGTTTTTT.

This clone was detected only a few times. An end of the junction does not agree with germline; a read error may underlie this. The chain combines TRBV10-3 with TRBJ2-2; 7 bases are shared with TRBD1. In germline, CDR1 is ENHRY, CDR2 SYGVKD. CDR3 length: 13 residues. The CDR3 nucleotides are TGTGCCATCAGTGAGCGAGACAGGGTGGACCGGACTTTT. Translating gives CAISERDRVDRTF.

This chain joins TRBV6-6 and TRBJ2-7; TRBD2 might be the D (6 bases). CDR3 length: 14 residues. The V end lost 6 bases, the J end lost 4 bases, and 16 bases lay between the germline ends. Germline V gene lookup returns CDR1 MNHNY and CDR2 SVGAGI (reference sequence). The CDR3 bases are TGTGCCAGCAGCCTAGGGCGGGGAGAGTACGAGCAGTACTTC. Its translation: CASSLGRGEYEQYF.

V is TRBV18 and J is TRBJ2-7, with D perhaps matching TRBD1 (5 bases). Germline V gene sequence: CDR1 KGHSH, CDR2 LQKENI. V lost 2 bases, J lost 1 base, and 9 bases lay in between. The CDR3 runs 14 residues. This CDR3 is CASSPTTVSYEQYF. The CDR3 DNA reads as TGTGCCAGCTCACCAACGACAGTTTCCTACGAGCAGTACTTC. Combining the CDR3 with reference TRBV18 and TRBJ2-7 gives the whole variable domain NAGVMQNPRHLVRRRGQEARLRCSPMKGHSHVYWYRQLPEEGLKFMVYLQKENIIDESGMPKERFSAEFPKEGPSILRIQQVVRGDSAAYFCASSPTTVSYEQYFGPGTRLTVT.

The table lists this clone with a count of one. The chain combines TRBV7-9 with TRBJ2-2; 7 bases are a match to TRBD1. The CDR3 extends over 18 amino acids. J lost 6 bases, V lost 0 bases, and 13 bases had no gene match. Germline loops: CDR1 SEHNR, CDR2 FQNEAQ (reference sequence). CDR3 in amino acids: CASSLAWIRQGGSGELFF. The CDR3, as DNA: TGTGCCAGCAGCTTAGCATGGATAAGACAGGGCGGATCCGGGGAGCTGTTTTTT.

The CDR3: CASSFYRQIAGDNTGELFF. DNA of the CDR3: TGTGCCAGCAGTTTCTACCGCCAGATAGCGGGGGATAACACCGGGGAGCTGTTTTTT. V usage is TRBV27 and J usage is TRBJ2-2; TRBD2 aligns across 9 bases. Trimming at V came to 3 bases and at J to 2 bases, leaving 13 bases not matched to a gene. CDR1 and CDR2 from the germline V gene are MNHEY and SMNVEV (reference sequence). This CDR3 contains 19 residues.

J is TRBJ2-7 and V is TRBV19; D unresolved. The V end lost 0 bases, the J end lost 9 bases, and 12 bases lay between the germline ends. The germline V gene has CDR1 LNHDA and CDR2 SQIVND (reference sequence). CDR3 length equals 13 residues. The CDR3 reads CASSIDGLSAQYF. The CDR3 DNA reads TGTGCCAGTAGTATAGATGGCCTCTCTGCGCAGTACTTC. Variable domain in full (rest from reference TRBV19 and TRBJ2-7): DGGITQSPKYLFRKEGQNVTLSCEQNLNHDAMYWYRQDPGQGLRLIYYSQIVNDFQKGDIAEGYSVSREKKESFPLTVTSAQKNPTAFYLCASSIDGLSAQYFGPGTRLTVT.

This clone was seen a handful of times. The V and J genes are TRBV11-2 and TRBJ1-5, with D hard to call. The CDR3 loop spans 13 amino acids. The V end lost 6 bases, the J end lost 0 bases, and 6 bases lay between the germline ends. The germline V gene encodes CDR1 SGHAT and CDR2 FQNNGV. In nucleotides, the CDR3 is TGTGCCAGCAGTGAGGCTAGCAATCAGCCCCAGCATTTT. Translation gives CASSEASNQPQHF.

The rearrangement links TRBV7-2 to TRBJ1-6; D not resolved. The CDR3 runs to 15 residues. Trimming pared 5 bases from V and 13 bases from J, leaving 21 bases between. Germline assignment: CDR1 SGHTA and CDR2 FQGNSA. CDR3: CASSRRQVLSLPLHF. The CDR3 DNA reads TGTGCCAGCAGCAGAAGACAAGTCTTGTCTTTGCCCCTCCACTTT.

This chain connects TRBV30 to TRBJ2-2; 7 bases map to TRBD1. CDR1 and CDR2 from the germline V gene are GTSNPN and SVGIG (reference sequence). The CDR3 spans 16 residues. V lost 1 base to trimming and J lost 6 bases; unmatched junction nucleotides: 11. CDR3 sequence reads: CAWSAPDRVQAGELFF. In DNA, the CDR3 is TGTGCCTGGAGTGCCCCTGACAGGGTACAGGCCGGGGAGCTGTTTTTT.

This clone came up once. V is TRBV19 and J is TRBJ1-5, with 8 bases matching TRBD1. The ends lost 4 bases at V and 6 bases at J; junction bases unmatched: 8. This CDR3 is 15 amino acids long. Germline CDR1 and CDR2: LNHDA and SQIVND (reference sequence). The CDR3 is CASSTRQGRIQPQHF. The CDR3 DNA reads TGTGCCAGTAGTACACGACAGGGGAGGATTCAGCCCCAGCATTTT.

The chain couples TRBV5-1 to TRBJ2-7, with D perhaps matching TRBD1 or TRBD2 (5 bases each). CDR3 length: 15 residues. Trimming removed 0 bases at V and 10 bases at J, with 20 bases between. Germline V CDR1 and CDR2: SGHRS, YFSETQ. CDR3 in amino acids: CASSLDSGTAKVQYF. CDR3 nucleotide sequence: TGCGCCAGCAGCTTGGACTCCGGGACGGCGAAAGTACAGTACTTC.

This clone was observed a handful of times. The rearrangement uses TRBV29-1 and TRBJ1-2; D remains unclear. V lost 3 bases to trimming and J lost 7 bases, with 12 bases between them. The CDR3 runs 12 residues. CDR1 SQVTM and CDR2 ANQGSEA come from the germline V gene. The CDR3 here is CSVDGGSSGYTF. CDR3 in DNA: TGCAGCGTTGACGGAGGGAGCAGTGGCTACACCTTC.